A selection of T cell receptor beta chains follows, all from one sample in a study of Graves' ophthalmopathy and Graves' hyperthyroidism. TCRdb analysed the multiplex PCR reads with MiXCR anew, one entry per CDR3 protein. The table lists more than 300,000 distinct CDR3 sequences, roughly 15% of them singletons, with about 7.3% in the top ten. The sample taken for sequencing was peripheral blood. Receptors were obtained from a woman under 30 with stable Graves' hyperthyroidism. CDR3s include the opening cysteine and the closing phenylalanine or tryptophan. D genes are given only for firm matches. Clone sizes are given selectively: once, few, many, or a class where the clone is expanded.

D	V	size	length	J	DNA	CDR3
-	TRBV6-1	many	15	TRBJ2-2	TGTGCCAGCACCCGTTTCGGGGAGAACACCGGGGAGCTGTTTTTT	CASTRFGENTGELFF
-	TRBV15	many	13	TRBJ1-1	TGTGCCACCAGCAGAGATCGGCCCACTGAAGCTTTCTTT	CATSRDRPTEAFF
-	TRBV6-1	-	13	TRBJ2-5	TGCGCCAGCAGTAGGACGGAGCAAGAGACCCAGTACTTC	CASSRTEQETQYF
-	TRBV18	many	15	TRBJ1-1	TGTGCCAGCTCACCACTTGGCCTGGAGAACACTGAAGCTTTCTTT	CASSPLGLENTEAFF
-	TRBV12-3/TRBV12-4	many	13	TRBJ1-1	TGTGCCAGCAGTTTTGAGGAGGGCTGGCGGGCTTTCTTT	CASSFEEGWRAFF
-	TRBV20-1	many	15	TRBJ1-2	TGCAGTGCTAGAGATGGGGCTGCCAGGGGCAAAGGCTACACCTTC	CSARDGAARGKGYTF
TRBD1	TRBV28	-	14	TRBJ2-7	TGTGCCAGCAGTCTAGGACAGGAGAACTACGAGCAGTACTTC	CASSLGQENYEQYF
TRBD1	TRBV29-1	many	14	TRBJ1-2	TGCAGCGTTATCGTGACAGGGATTAACTATGGCTACACCTTC	CSVIVTGINYGYTF
TRBD1	TRBV12-5	many	15	TRBJ1-1	TGTGCTAGTGGTTTTTCAGCGGACAGGGTCTATGAAGCTTTCTTT	CASGFSADRVYEAFF
TRBD2	TRBV6-5	many	15	TRBJ2-5	TGTGCCAGCAGTCGACCGGGACGCGGGAGAGAGACCCAGTACTTC	CASSRPGRGRETQYF
-	TRBV5-5	-	16	TRBJ2-7	TGTGCCAGCAGCTTGGGTCGGGGAGTACTTGTCGACGAGCAGTACTTC	CASSLGRGVLVDEQYF
TRBD1	TRBV12-3/TRBV12-4	many	14	TRBJ1-2	TGTGCCAGCAGTCCATCGACAGGGAACTATGGCTACACCTTC	CASSPSTGNYGYTF
-	TRBV6-1	many	10	TRBJ1-6	TGTGCCAGCAGTGATTTACCCCTCCACTTT	CASSDLPLHF
-	TRBV12-3/TRBV12-4	many	13	TRBJ2-5	TGTGCCAGCAGGAGGGACCCGTGGGAGACCCAGTACTTC	CASRRDPWETQYF
-	TRBV10-2	-	14	TRBJ1-5	TGCGCCAGCAGCGGACAGTGGGGCAATCAGCCCCAGCATTTT	CASSGQWGNQPQHF
TRBD1	TRBV15	many	15	TRBJ2-7	TGTGCCACCAGCAGAGATCAAGGGGGCTACTACGAGCAGTACTTC	CATSRDQGGYYEQYF
-	TRBV29-1	many	13	TRBJ1-1	TGCAGCGTTGAGGGCTCCATGAACACTGAAGCTTTCTTT	CSVEGSMNTEAFF
TRBD1	TRBV12-3/TRBV12-4	-	14	TRBJ1-1	TGTGCCAGCAGTATCCGACAGGGGAGGACTGAAGCTTTCTTT	CASSIRQGRTEAFF
TRBD1	TRBV10-3	many	14	TRBJ1-1	TGTGCCATCATGGACAGGGAGACGAACACTGAAGCTTTCTTT	CAIMDRETNTEAFF
TRBD1	TRBV12-3/TRBV12-4	-	16	TRBJ1-2	TGTGCCAGCAGCCACCGGACAGGGGGAATGGACTATGGCTACACCTTC	CASSHRTGGMDYGYTF
-	TRBV19	many	13	TRBJ2-4	TGTGCCAGTATTAGCAGGGTGAGAAACATTCAGTACTTC	CASISRVRNIQYF
-	TRBV6-2/TRBV6-3	many	14	TRBJ2-7	TGTGCCAGCAGTTACTCGAGCTACTCTTCCGAGCAGTACTTC	CASSYSSYSSEQYF